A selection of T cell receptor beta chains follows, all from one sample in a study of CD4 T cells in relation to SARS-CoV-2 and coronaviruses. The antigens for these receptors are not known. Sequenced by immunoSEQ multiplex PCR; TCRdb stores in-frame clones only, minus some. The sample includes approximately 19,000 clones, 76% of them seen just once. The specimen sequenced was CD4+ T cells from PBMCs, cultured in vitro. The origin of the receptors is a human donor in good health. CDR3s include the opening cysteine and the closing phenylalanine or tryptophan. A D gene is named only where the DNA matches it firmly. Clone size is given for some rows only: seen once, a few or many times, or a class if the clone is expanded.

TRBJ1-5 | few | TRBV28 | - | CASTFGSGFGQPQHF | TGTGCCAGTACATTTGGTAGCGGGTTCGGGCAGCCCCAGCATTTT
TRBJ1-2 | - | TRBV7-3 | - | CASSLTGPTSSYTF | TGTGCCAGCAGCTTAACCGGACCGACGAGCAGCTACACCTTC
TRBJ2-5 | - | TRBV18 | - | CASSPGRPEETQYF | TGTGCCAGCTCACCGGGACGGCCCGAAGAGACCCAGTACTTC
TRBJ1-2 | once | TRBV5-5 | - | CASSLDRGFYGYTF | TGTGCCAGCAGCTTGGACAGAGGGTTCTATGGCTACACCTTC
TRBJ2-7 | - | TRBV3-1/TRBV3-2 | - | CASSQILRSSYEQYF | TGTGCCAGCAGTCAGATCTTGCGGAGCTCCTACGAGCAGTACTTC
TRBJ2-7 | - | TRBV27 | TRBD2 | CASRPRGTSGSEQYF | TGTGCCAGTCGTCCGAGAGGGACTAGCGGGAGCGAGCAGTACTTC
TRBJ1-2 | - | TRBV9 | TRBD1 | CASSVSTGANYGYTF | TGTGCCAGCAGCGTATCCACAGGGGCTAACTATGGCTACACCTTC
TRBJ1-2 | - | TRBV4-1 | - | CASSQDTINRAVLVDYGYTF | TGCGCCAGCAGCCAAGATACTATTAACCGGGCCGTACTTGTCGACTATGGCTACACCTTC
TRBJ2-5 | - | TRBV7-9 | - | CASSWGLAGTSPETQYF | TGTGCCAGCAGCTGGGGACTGGCGGGGACCTCTCCCGAGACCCAGTACTTC
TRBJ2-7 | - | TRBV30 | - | CAWSAGTPGVAYEQYF | TGTGCCTGGAGTGCAGGGACTCCGGGGGTGGCCTACGAGCAGTACTTC
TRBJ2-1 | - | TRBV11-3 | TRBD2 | CASSPQTSGANNEQFF | TGTGCCAGCAGCCCCCAAACTAGCGGGGCGAACAATGAGCAGTTCTTC
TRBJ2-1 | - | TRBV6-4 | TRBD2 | CASSDPHSSGSYNEQFF | TGTGCCAGCAGTGACCCTCACTCTAGCGGGAGCTACAATGAGCAGTTCTTC
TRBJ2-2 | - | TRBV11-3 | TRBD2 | CASSLGLASGELFF | TGTGCCAGCAGCTTGGGACTAGCGTCCGGGGAGCTGTTTTTT
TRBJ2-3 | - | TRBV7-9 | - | CASSSLPGRPTTDTQYF | TGTGCCAGCAGCTCACTCCCGGGACGACCCACGACAGATACGCAGTATTTT
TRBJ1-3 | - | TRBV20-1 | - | CSALQGNTIYF | TGCAGTGCTTTACAGGGAAACACCATATATTTT
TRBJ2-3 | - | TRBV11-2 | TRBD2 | CASSLLAASTDTQYF | TGTGCCAGCAGCTTGCTAGCGGCTAGCACAGATACGCAGTATTTT
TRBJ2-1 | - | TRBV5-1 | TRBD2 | CASSWGRGLAVSYNEQFF | TGCGCCAGCAGCTGGGGAAGAGGGCTAGCGGTGTCGTACAATGAGCAGTTCTTC
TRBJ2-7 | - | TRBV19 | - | CASSPGRRSYEQYF | TGTGCCAGTAGTCCGGGACGCCGTAGTTACGAGCAGTACTTC
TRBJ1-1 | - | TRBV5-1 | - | CASSPGPRGLSMNTEAFF | TGCGCCAGCAGCCCAGGACCTAGAGGGCTGAGCATGAACACTGAAGCTTTCTTT
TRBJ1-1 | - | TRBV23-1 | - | CASGGEMNTEAFF | TGCGCCAGCGGTGGCGAGATGAACACTGAAGCTTTCTTT
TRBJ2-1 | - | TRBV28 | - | CASRPGTDISEQFF | TGTGCCAGCAGACCCGGGACGGATATCAGCGAGCAGTTCTTC
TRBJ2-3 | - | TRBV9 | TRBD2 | CASSRPSGRSPDTQYF | TGTGCCAGCAGCCGACCTAGCGGGAGATCGCCAGATACGCAGTATTTT
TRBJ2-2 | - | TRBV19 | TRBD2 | CASSSLAGVIRTGELFF | TGTGCCAGTAGTAGCCTAGCGGGAGTAATTAGGACCGGGGAGCTGTTTTTT
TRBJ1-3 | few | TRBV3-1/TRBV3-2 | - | CASSLRAAGGNTIYF | TGTGCCAGCAGCCTACGAGCTGCAGGGGGAAACACCATATATTTT
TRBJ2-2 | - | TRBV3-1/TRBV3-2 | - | CASSQIQVNGELFF | TGTGCCAGCAGCCAAATTCAAGTGAACGGGGAGCTGTTTTTT
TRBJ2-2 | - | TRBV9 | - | CASSIDPRHTGELFF | TGTGCCAGCAGCATTGACCCGCGCCACACCGGGGAGCTGTTTTTT
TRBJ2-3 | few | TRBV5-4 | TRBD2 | CASRSGLAGTDTQYF | TGTGCCAGCAGGTCTGGACTAGCAGGCACAGATACGCAGTATTTT
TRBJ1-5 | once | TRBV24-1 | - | CATGQGLGQPQHF | TGTGCCACCGGTCAGGGACTGGGTCAGCCCCAGCATTTT
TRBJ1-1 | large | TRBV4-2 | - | CASSRTLTGNTEAFF | TGTGCCAGCAGTCGTACTTTGACAGGAAACACTGAAGCTTTCTTT
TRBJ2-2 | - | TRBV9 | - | CASSVAGFSGELFF | TGTGCCAGCAGCGTAGCAGGGTTCTCCGGGGAGCTGTTTTTT
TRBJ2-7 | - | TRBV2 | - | CASRVGGSGEQYF | TGTGCCAGCAGGGTGGGAGGATCGGGGGAGCAGTACTTC
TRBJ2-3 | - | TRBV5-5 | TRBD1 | CASRSGTDRIGFTQYF | TGTGCCAGCAGGTCCGGGACAGACAGGATTGGCTTTACGCAGTATTTT
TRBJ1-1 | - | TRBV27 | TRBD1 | CASSFTGQGILLTEAFF | TGTGCCAGCAGTTTTACGGGACAGGGAATTCTCCTCACTGAAGCTTTCTTT
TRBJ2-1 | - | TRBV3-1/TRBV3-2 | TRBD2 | CASSVSAGGGSYNEQFF | TGTGCCAGCAGCGTCTCAGCGGGAGGGGGCTCCTACAATGAGCAGTTCTTC
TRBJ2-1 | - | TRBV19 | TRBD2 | CASSTGLAGGSLEQFF | TGTGCCAGTAGTACGGGACTAGCGGGAGGGTCATTGGAGCAGTTCTTC
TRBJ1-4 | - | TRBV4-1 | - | CASSLGSGEKLFF | TGCGCCAGCAGCCTGGGGTCTGGTGAAAAACTGTTTTTT
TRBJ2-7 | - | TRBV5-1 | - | CASSVQGASYEQYF | TGCGCCAGCAGCGTACAGGGAGCCTCCTACGAGCAGTACTTC
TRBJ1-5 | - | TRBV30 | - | CAWSPGWNQPQHF | TGTGCCTGGAGTCCAGGGTGGAATCAGCCCCAGCATTTT
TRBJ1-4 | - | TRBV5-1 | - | CASSLAQGTHEKLFF | TGCGCCAGCAGCTTGGCCCAAGGGACCCATGAAAAACTGTTTTTT
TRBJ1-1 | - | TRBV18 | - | CASSPSRDLNTEAFF | TGTGCCAGCTCACCGTCCCGGGACCTTAACACTGAAGCTTTCTTT
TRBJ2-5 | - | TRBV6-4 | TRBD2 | CASSDSASGSPETQYF | TGTGCCAGCAGTGACTCGGCTAGCGGGAGCCCAGAGACCCAGTACTTC
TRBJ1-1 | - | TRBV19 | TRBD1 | CASSPRLQGAPEAFF | TGTGCCAGTAGTCCCCGGCTTCAGGGGGCCCCTGAAGCTTTCTTT
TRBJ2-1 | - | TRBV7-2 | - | CASSLAPGLGNEQFF | TGTGCCAGCAGCTTAGCGCCGGGTCTGGGCAATGAGCAGTTCTTC
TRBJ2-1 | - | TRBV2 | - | CASSEGQGPYNEQFF | TGTGCCAGCAGTGAAGGGCAGGGCCCCTACAATGAGCAGTTCTTC
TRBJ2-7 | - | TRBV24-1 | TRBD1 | CATSQHPGQGTYEQYF | TGTGCCACCAGCCAACATCCGGGACAGGGGACCTACGAGCAGTACTTC
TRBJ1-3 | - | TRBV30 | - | CAWSGTGVGTLTGNTIYF | TGTGCCTGGAGTGGGACGGGGGTCGGGACTCTCACTGGAAACACCATATATTTT
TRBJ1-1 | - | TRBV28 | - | CASSFTYGRSMSEAFF | TGTGCCAGCAGTTTTACGTACGGACGGAGCATGTCTGAAGCTTTCTTT
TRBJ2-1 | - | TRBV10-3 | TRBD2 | CAIRDTSGSRYNEQFF | TGTGCCATCAGAGATACTAGCGGGAGTCGCTACAATGAGCAGTTCTTC
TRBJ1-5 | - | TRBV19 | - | CASYPRGGGQPQHF | TGTGCCAGTTACCCCCGGGGGGGCGGTCAGCCCCAGCATTTT
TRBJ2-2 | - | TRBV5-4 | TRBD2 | CASSGLGGAVTGELFF | TGTGCCAGCAGCGGGCTGGGAGGGGCGGTCACCGGGGAGCTGTTTTTT
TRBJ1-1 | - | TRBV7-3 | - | CASSLYPGPNTEAFF | TGTGCCAGCAGCTTATATCCAGGGCCCAACACTGAAGCTTTCTTT
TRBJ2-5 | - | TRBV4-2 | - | CASSQDYGGQETQYF | TGTGCCAGCAGCCAAGATTACGGCGGCCAAGAGACCCAGTACTTC
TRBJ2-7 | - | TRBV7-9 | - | CASSRIGEQYF | TGTGCCAGCAGCCGTATCGGGGAGCAGTACTTC
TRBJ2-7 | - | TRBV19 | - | CASSRGSYEQYF | TGTGCCAGTAGTAGGGGCTCCTACGAGCAGTACTTC
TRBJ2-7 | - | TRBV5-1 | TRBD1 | CASSVKGGLLYEQYF | TGCGCCAGCAGCGTTAAAGGGGGCCTTCTCTACGAGCAGTACTTC
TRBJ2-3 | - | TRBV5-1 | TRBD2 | CASSVGTSGTTDTQYF | TGCGCCAGCAGCGTCGGGACTAGCGGGACAACAGATACGCAGTATTTT
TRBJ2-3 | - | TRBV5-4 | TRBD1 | CASSLGGTGGSDTQYF | TGTGCCAGCAGCTTGGGAGGGACAGGGGGCTCAGATACGCAGTATTTT
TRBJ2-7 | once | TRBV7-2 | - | CASSLAPDTYEQYF | TGTGCCAGCAGCTTAGCGCCGGACACCTACGAGCAGTACTTC
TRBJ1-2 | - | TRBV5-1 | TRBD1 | CASSKSGTATQNTF | TGCGCCAGCAGCAAATCCGGGACAGCCACTCAAAACACCTTC
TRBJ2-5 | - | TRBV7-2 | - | CASSLVGTQQETQYF | TGTGCCAGCAGCTTAGTTGGGACTCAGCAAGAGACCCAGTACTTC